These 32 T cell receptor beta chains share one sample of origin, sequenced in a study of CD8+CD57+ T cells in acquired aplastic anemia. Patients who underwent sequencing had shown CD8+CD57+ cell expansion by flow cytometry. Both TCR beta VDJ combination and CDR3 sequence profiling were carried out. Genomic DNA was the template for this profiling. TCRdb re-derived calls from the reads in MiXCR, one entry per CDR3 protein. This table holds more than 250,000 distinct CDR3 sequences, around 82% found once. Sequencing was carried out using sorted CD4+, CD8+, or CD8+CD57+ T cells (not recorded which) from PBMCs. These receptors were obtained from a human donor with aplastic anemia.

Of note for this clonotype: Here the CDR3 omits its conserved ending phenylalanine or tryptophan, so a read error is the likely source. The limits of the CDR3 on the DNA are not certain, so only TCRdb's listed CDR3 is given. The chain is built from TRBV7-3 and TRBJ2-3; the table's D call TRBD2 went unverified against the DNA. The germline V gene encodes CDR1 SGHTA and CDR2 FQGTGA. The CDR3 length is 13 residues, termini included. The CDR3: CASGSQATAVEHC.

The chain links TRBV7-8 to TRBJ2-7; 7 positions agree with TRBD2. The CDR3 runs 17 residues. After removal of 0 bases from V and 7 bases from J, the junction contained 15 bases not matched to a gene. Germline CDR1 SGHVS, CDR2 FQNEAQ. The CDR3 DNA reads TGTGCCAGCAGCTTAGCACCAGCGCTAGCGGCGCTCGGGGAGCAGTACTTC. Protein sequence: CASSLAPALAALGEQYF.

This clonotype was counted a few times. The V and J genes are TRBV10-1 and TRBJ2-3, with TRBD2 matching 14 bases. CDR1 and CDR2 (germline): WNHNN, SYGVQD (reference sequence). J gave up 6 bases and V 8 bases, and 10 bases lay outside the gene matches. The CDR3 sequence is 16 residues long. This chain's CDR3 is CASLKGLAGGPDTQYF. As DNA, the CDR3 is TGCGCCAGCCTAAAAGGACTAGCGGGAGGTCCCGATACGCAGTATTTT.

V usage is TRBV5-6 and J usage is TRBJ1-6; D is ambiguous. The CDR3 has 15 residues. Per germline, CDR1 SGHDT and CDR2 YYEEEE. V was trimmed by 4 bases and J by 2 bases, leaving 10 bases between them. The chain's CDR3 is CASSLARAYNSPLHF. CDR3 DNA: TGTGCCAGCAGCCTGGCGAGGGCCTATAATTCACCCCTCCACTTT.

This rearrangement joins TRBV7-8 to TRBJ2-7; D is perhaps TRBD2 (6 bases). Germline assignment: CDR1 SGHVS and CDR2 FQNEAQ. The CDR3 consists of 18 residues. The V end was cut by 3 bases, the J end by 1 base, with 22 bases between. CDR3: CASSFPRGGTALSYEQYV. The CDR3 nucleotides are TGTGCCAGCAGCTTTCCTCGAGGCGGGACTGCCCTTTCCTACGAGCAGTACGTC.

A remark on this clonotype: Because it lacks the conserved phenylalanine or tryptophan at the end, this CDR3 is likely a read error. The DNA is left out, because the CDR3 cannot be placed on it with certainty; the CDR3 is given as TCRdb lists it. The chain combines TRBV9 with TRBJ2-3; the table's D call TRBD1 went unverified against the DNA. Germline CDR1 and CDR2: SGDLS and YYNGEE. The CDR3 numbers 13 amino acids, ends counted. The CDR3 sequence is CASSVGTTRNQPL.

Turning to this clonotype: The CDR3 does not end in the conserved phenylalanine or tryptophan, so this is likely a read error. No DNA is shown, since the ends of the CDR3 on it are uncertain; the CDR3 is the one TCRdb lists. V and J are TRBV7-8 and TRBJ2-3; the DNA was not compared with TRBD1, the D call given in the table. The CDR3 totals 12 residues, both ends included. Germline loops: CDR1 SGHVS, CDR2 FQNEAQ. CDR3 protein: CASSVHPDGTAL.

This clonotype was detected ten times or more. The CDR3 bases are TGTGCCAGCAGCGTAGGTACTAGCGGGGGTGGTGAGCAGTTCTTC. Residues: CASSVGTSGGGEQFF. V usage is TRBV9 and J usage is TRBJ2-1, with 11 bases that match TRBD2. V trimming: 0 bases; J trimming: 9 bases; junction bases outside the gene matches: 5. In germline, CDR1 is SGDLS, CDR2 YYNGEE. This CDR3 has 15 amino acids.

The table lists this clonotype with a count of one. J is TRBJ1-1 and V is TRBV20-1; D possibly corresponds to TRBD1 (5 bases). The CDR3 extends over 16 amino acids. The V gene's germline CDR1 is DFQATT and CDR2 SNEGSKA (reference sequence). The germline V and J ends were trimmed by 5 bases and 1 base, with 20 bases remaining between them. CDR3 bases: TGCAGTGCTTATACTAGCGGGGGACGCAAGAACACTGAAGCTTTCTTT. Translating gives CSAYTSGGRKNTEAFF.

A word on this clonotype: At one end the junction does not follow the germline gene, possibly because of a read error. CDR3 sequence (DNA): TGTGCCAGCAGCTTAGCGGGGGGTAACTACGCGCAGTACTTC. Residues: CASSLAGGNYAQYF. V gene TRBV7-8 combines with J gene TRBJ2-7, with D perhaps TRBD2 (6 bases). Germline V gives CDR1 SGHVS, CDR2 FQNEAQ. The CDR3 totals 14 residues.

A remark on this clonotype: This is likely a read error, given that the CDR3 carries no conserved phenylalanine or tryptophan at its end. CDR3 bases: TGTGCCAGCAGTTTAGGGGGACACGTGAATCAGCCCCAGCATCCT. This encodes CASSLGGHVNQPQHP. The chain is built from TRBV2 and TRBJ1-5; D is possibly TRBD1 (6 bases). CDR3 length: 15 amino acids. Trimming took 5 bases from V and 4 from J, leaving 15 bases between them. Germline V lookup: CDR1 SNHLY, CDR2 FYNNEI.

This chain connects TRBV10-3 to TRBJ2-7; TRBD1 might be the D (6 bases). Trimming left V 0 bases short and J 3 bases short, with 12 bases between. The CDR3 runs 15 residues. CDR1 is ENHRY, CDR2 SYGVKD, per germline. The CDR3 spells CAISESGTSNYEQYF. The DNA for the CDR3 is TGTGCCATCAGTGAGTCCGGGACATCCAACTACGAGCAGTACTTC.

V and J are TRBV5-5 and TRBJ1-2, with D perhaps matching TRBD1 (5 bases). Germline V gene sequence: CDR1 SGHKS, CDR2 YYEKEE (reference sequence). The CDR3 length is 15 residues. With 1 base removed from V and 3 bases from J, the gap between germline ends came to 13 bases. The DNA for the CDR3 is TGTGCCAGCAGCTTGAAAAGGGGCGCTCACTATGGCTACACCTTC. Protein sequence: CASSLKRGAHYGYTF.

As concerns this clonotype: A read error may account for a junction end that differs from germline. The chain couples TRBV7-8 to TRBJ1-6; maybe TRBD1 (6 bases). Germline CDR1 is SGHVS and CDR2 is FQNEAQ. The CDR3 length is 14 residues. CDR3 sequence: CASSLEGGLDTLYF. CDR3 coding DNA: TGTGCCAGCAGCTTAGAGGGGGGGCTCGATACGCTGTACTTT.

Comment on this clonotype: This CDR3 is missing its conserved last phenylalanine or tryptophan, likely due to a read error. The limits of the CDR3 on the DNA are not certain, so only TCRdb's listed CDR3 is given. The J gene is TRBJ2-3, the V gene TRBV7-3. From its first to its last residue, the CDR3 has 13 amino acids. Germline CDR1 SGHTA, CDR2 FQGTGA. CDR3 protein: CASSSQANAVEHC.

As for this clonotype: With a much larger clone just one base away, this may be a read error. The genes are TRBV7-6 and TRBJ2-1, with a tentative D call TRBD2 (6 bases). The CDR3 runs 16 residues. Deletions cut 7 bases from V and 13 bases from J, with 29 bases between. Germline V gene data show CDR1 as SGHVS and CDR2 as FNYEAQ. CDR3 sequence reads: CASTLWRVPSGANQFF. In nucleotides, the CDR3 is TGTGCCAGCACCCTATGGAGGGTCCCCTCTGGGGCCAACCAGTTCTTC.

About this clonotype itself: One junction end disagrees with the germline gene, perhaps due to a read error. The CDR3 loop is CASSFQRGGDTEDF. The CDR3 bases are TGTGCCAGCAGCTTTCAAAGAGGCGGCGATACCGAGGATTTT. The chain recombines TRBV7-9 with TRBJ2-3; D unclear. CDR3 length: 14 amino acids. Germline lookup yields CDR1 SEHNR and CDR2 FQNEAQ (reference sequence).

This clonotype has only one observation. It is likely a read error, because the conserved phenylalanine at the end of the CDR3 is missing. Because the CDR3's place on the DNA is in doubt, the DNA is left out and the CDR3 is given as listed by TCRdb. V is TRBV7-9 and J is TRBJ2-3; TRBD1 is taken as the D call from the table, unchecked against the DNA. Germline CDR1 reads SEHNR; CDR2 reads FQNEAQ (reference sequence). The CDR3 contains 13 residues when both ends are counted. CDR3 region: CASGEVRGEPLFV.

The V call is TRBV7-6, the J call TRBJ2-7, with TRBD2 matching over 8 bases. Germline assignment: CDR1 SGHVS and CDR2 FNYEAQ. The V segment lost 1 base and the J segment 5 bases; nucleotides outside the gene matches: 4. This CDR3 contains 14 residues. Here the CDR3 reads CASSLGGGINEQYF. As DNA, the CDR3 is TGTGCCAGCAGCTTAGGCGGGGGGATCAACGAGCAGTACTTC.

The sample holds a few counts of this clonotype. The rearrangement links TRBV7-8 to TRBJ1-5; no reliable D call. CDR3 length: 15 amino acids. Trimming removed 0 bases at V and 16 bases at J, with 22 bases between. Germline CDR1 reads SGHVS; CDR2 reads FQNEAQ. The CDR3 reads CASSLAGAPDTQYHF. The CDR3 DNA follows: TGTGCCAGCAGCTTAGCGGGAGCGCCCGATACGCAGTATCATTTT.

Remarks on this clonotype: The junction and the germline gene differ at one end; a read error may be behind it. V is TRBV7-2 and J is TRBJ2-3; perhaps TRBD2 as D (5 bases). From germline, CDR1 is SGHTA and CDR2 FQGNSA. The CDR3 length is 14 residues. The CDR3 coding sequence is TGTGCCAGCAGCTTAGCCGGAGATAGCGATGCGCAGTCTTTT. Translating gives CASSLAGDSDAQSF.

With regard to this clonotype: One end of the junction varies from germline; a read error may be responsible. The V call is TRBV5-4, the J call TRBJ2-1; D is perhaps TRBD1 or TRBD2 (5 bases each). There are 14 residues in the CDR3. Germline V gene sequence: CDR1 SGHNT, CDR2 YYREEE (reference sequence). CDR3 bases: TGCGCCAGCAGCCAAGAGGGACGGGGCAATGAGCAGTTCTTC. Protein: CASSQEGRGNEQFF.

This clonotype was detected only once. This chain uses TRBV9 with TRBJ2-7; D is perhaps TRBD2 (7 bases). From germline, CDR1 is SGDLS and CDR2 YYNGEE. CDR3 length equals 15 residues. Trimming left V 3 bases short and J 6 bases short, with 19 bases between. This CDR3 reads CASSGDGGGGSEQYF. DNA of the CDR3: TGTGCCAGCAGCGGGGATGGGGGAGGGGGATCCGAGCAGTACTTC. The entire variable domain, with the rest obtained from reference TRBV9 and TRBJ2-7, is as follows: DSGVTQTPKHLITATGQRVTLRCSPRSGDLSVYWYQQSLDQGLQFLIQYYNGEERAKGNILERFSAQQFPDLHSELNLSSLELGDSALYFCASSGDGGGGSEQYFGPGTRLTVT.

The genes are TRBV20-1 and TRBJ2-7; D not resolved. Germline CDR1 reads DFQATT; CDR2 reads SNEGSKA (reference sequence). The CDR3 is 13 residues long. Trimming stripped 6 bases from V and 2 bases from J, with 14 bases between. The CDR3 sequence: CSAGWEGAYEQYF. The CDR3 DNA reads TGCAGTGCGGGCTGGGAAGGCGCCTACGAGCAGTACTTC.

This clonotype appeared many times. The chain joins TRBV9 to TRBJ2-3; D ambiguous. The CDR3 extends over 11 amino acids. Germline values: CDR1 SGDLS, CDR2 YYNGEE. With 2 bases removed from V and 6 bases from J, the gap between germline ends came to 4 bases. CDR3 DNA: TGTGCCAGCAGCGTGGGGGATACGCAGTATTTT. This translates into CASSVGDTQYF.

Regarding this clonotype: In this CDR3 the conserved last residue, phenylalanine or tryptophan, is missing, so a read error is likely. V usage is TRBV7-3 and J usage is TRBJ2-3; tentatively, D is TRBD1 (6 bases). The J call is uncertain, as TRBJ1-5 better fits the DNA end. CDR1 SGHTA and CDR2 FQGTGA come from the germline V gene. The CDR3 runs 13 residues. In DNA, the CDR3 is TGTGCCAGCGGGTACGGGGGCACTCCTACGCAGCATTAT. As protein: CASGYGGTPTQHY.

V is TRBV7-8 and J is TRBJ1-6, with D tentatively TRBD1 (5 bases). The CDR3 is 14 amino acids. Trimming took off 2 bases at V and 16 bases at J, with 18 bases between the two ends. The V gene's germline CDR1 is SGHVS and CDR2 FQNEAQ. The CDR3 nucleotides read TGTGCCAGCAGCTTAAGGGGCTGTCACGCTCCGCTCCACTTT. Encoded protein: CASSLRGCHAPLHF.

Remarks on this clonotype: No conserved phenylalanine or tryptophan ends this CDR3, so it is likely a read error. The limits of the CDR3 on the DNA are not certain, so only TCRdb's listed CDR3 is given. The chain employs TRBV2 and TRBJ2-7; TRBD1 was called by the table and not checked on the DNA. In germline, CDR1 is SNHLY, CDR2 FYNNEI. The CDR3 totals 12 residues, both ends included. The CDR3 is CASSFTRQDWYY.

The chain has TRBV7-8 and TRBJ1-2; D not resolved. The CDR3 length is 16 residues. The germline V and J ends were trimmed by 2 bases and 10 bases, with 23 bases remaining between them. The germline V gene encodes CDR1 SGHVS and CDR2 FQNEAQ. The CDR3 sequence is CASSLRHKGSAYSYTF. CDR3 DNA: TGTGCCAGCAGCTTACGGCACAAGGGCTCAGCCTATTCCTACACCTTC.

The chain uses TRBV2 and TRBJ1-1, with TRBD1 identical over 7 bases. Losses at the gene ends were 8 bases for V and 5 bases for J; bases not matched to a gene: 11. CDR1 is SNHLY, CDR2 FYNNEI, per germline. This CDR3 comprises 14 residues. The CDR3 coding sequence is TGTGCCAGCTACAGGGGTGGGGTGGGGACTGAAGCTTTCTTT. This encodes CASYRGGVGTEAFF.

V and J are TRBV13 and TRBJ2-7; possible D gene TRBD2, 5 bases. V was shortened by 7 bases and J by 5 bases, with 15 bases between the two germline ends. The germline gives CDR1 PRHDT, CDR2 FYEKMQ (reference sequence). The CDR3 runs to 13 residues. The CDR3 reads CASTHPSFHEQYF. CDR3 in DNA: TGTGCCAGCACCCATCCTAGCTTCCACGAGCAGTACTTC.

V gene TRBV7-3 combines with J gene TRBJ2-7; unclear D gene. The CDR3 runs 12 residues. Trimming took off 3 bases at V and 11 bases at J, with 14 bases between the two ends. The germline V gene encodes CDR1 SGHTA and CDR2 FQGTGA. DNA of the CDR3: TGTGCCAGCAGCTTGGACGGCTACGACGAGTACTTC. Translating gives CASSLDGYDEYF.